This entry concerns a single TCR beta chain. Its antigen remains unidentified. Germline V lookup: CDR1 SGHNT, CDR2 YENEEA. Trimming took off 5 bases at V and 2 bases at J, with 9 bases between the two ends. This CDR3 comprises 13 residues. This sample is part of a study of cytomegalovirus exposure and HLA in healthy donors. Study-wide background: Out of a few hundred genotyped donors, about 76% belonged to the Caucasian-associated ancestry cluster.

The PCR was carried out with 60 Vbeta primers and 13 Jbeta primers. This table comes from immunoSEQ multiplex PCR, and its TCRdb copy is limited to in-frame clones, with some not included. The sample records 55,000 to 65,000 clones, 89% being singletons. Study-level results: The availability of immune exposure information extended only to CMV serostatus. It was confirmed in vitro that a few of the CMV-associated chains were specific for CMV antigens.

The sample taken for sequencing was PBMCs. The V gene is TRBV11-3, the J gene TRBJ1-1, with D uncertain. The TCR sequence derives from a man younger than 45 in good health and CMV-seropositive. CDR3 in DNA: TGTGCCAGCAGCCCGGTTTTTAACACTGAAGCTTTCTTT. Translated: CASSPVFNTEAFF. The whole variable domain, filled in from reference TRBV11-3 and TRBJ1-1, reads EAGVVQSPRYKIIEKKQPVAFWCNPISGHNTLYWYLQNLGQGPELLIRYENEEAVDDSQLPKDRFSAERLKGVDSTLKIQPAELGDSAVYLCASSPVFNTEAFFGQGTRLTVV.